This TCR beta chain was obtained from a study of beta chain features in type 1 diabetes. Study information: Sorted cell examination encompassed around 100,000,000 cells across all samples. Study-level findings and limits: VDJ junctions from patients with type 1 diabetes contained fewer insertions and more deletions.

Since all of the isolated RNA was reverse transcribed, expressed TCRB transcripts were what got sequenced. Only in-frame clones appear in the TCRdb table, and some are missing; sequencing was by immunoSEQ multiplex PCR. This repertoire shows roughly 400,000 clones, 14% found once; its top ten account for roughly 0.033%. V lost 2 bases and J 5 bases, leaving 28 bases between the germline ends. The CDR3 is made up of 20 amino acids. Looked up from germline, CDR1 is SGHDN and CDR2 is FVKESK. Cells sorted by CD45RO/CCR7/CD25/CD127/CD95/CD27 comprised CD4+ naive, central memory, regulatory and stem cell-like memory cells. On this clone: The antigen remains unidentified.

The sequence was obtained from a man aged 25 to 40 in good health. Material: naive CD4+ T cells from blood. The rearrangement uses TRBV14 and TRBJ2-1; TRBD2 might be the D (6 bases). The CDR3 DNA is TGTGCCAGCAGCCAAATGGCGCCGGGCCCATGGGGGAGGATACACAATGAGCAGTTCTTC. This codes for CASSQMAPGPWGRIHNEQFF.